This is a list of T cell receptor beta chains from one sample in a study of patients and donors after allogeneic stem cell transplantation. Each CDR3 protein is one row after TCRdb ran MiXCR on the RT-PCR reads. Of roughly 200,000 distinct CDR3 sequences listed, around two fifths are singletons. Sequenced sample: blood, either unsorted or a sorted T cell fraction (not recorded which). The receptors were sampled from a human donor who was either an allogeneic HSCT recipient or a stem cell or donor lymphocyte infusion donor (not recorded which). It is not recorded whose cells these are; they may come from a transplant donor. Each CDR3 is given with its conserved first and last residue. D genes are given only for firm matches. Clone size is not always given. Where it is, it says once, few, many or a class for expanded clones.

J	D	V	size	CDR3	DNA
TRBJ2-3	-	TRBV7-9	-	CASSFIAAPGDTQYF	TGTGCCAGCAGCTTTATAGCGGCCCCAGGGGATACGCAGTATTTT
TRBJ1-2	-	TRBV6-5	-	CATRDLGYTF	TGTGCCACCAGAGACCTAGGCTACACCTTC
TRBJ2-1	-	TRBV12-3/TRBV12-4	-	CASSSWRDGDNEQFF	TGTGCCAGCAGTTCCTGGCGGGACGGGGACAATGAGCAGTTCTTC
TRBJ2-2	-	TRBV7-2	-	CASSFHPGELFF	TGTGCCAGCAGCTTCCACCCCGGGGAGCTGTTTTTT
TRBJ1-5	-	TRBV20-1	-	CSASPDRRDSNQPQHF	TGCAGTGCTAGCCCTGACAGGAGAGATAGCAATCAGCCCCAGCATTTT
TRBJ2-7	TRBD2	TRBV2	-	CASSERGLAESYEQYF	TGTGCCAGCAGTGAAAGGGGACTAGCGGAGTCCTACGAGCAGTACTTC
TRBJ2-3	TRBD2	TRBV20-1	many	CSAEGLAEPQDTQYF	TGCAGTGCCGAGGGTCTAGCGGAGCCCCAAGATACGCAGTATTTT
TRBJ2-6	TRBD1	TRBV4-3	once	CASSQDTGTVPGANVLTF	TGCGCCAGCAGCCAAGATACGGGGACAGTCCCTGGGGCCAACGTCCTGACTTTC
TRBJ2-7	-	TRBV27	-	CASSLSGVGEQYF	TGTGCCAGCAGTTTATCTGGGGTGGGCGAGCAGTACTTC
TRBJ2-7	-	TRBV6-5	-	CASRPPGSQQYF	TGTGCCAGCAGGCCGCCTGGCAGCCAGCAGTACTTC
TRBJ1-1	-	TRBV6-2/TRBV6-3	-	CASSYMYLTEAFF	TGTGCCAGCAGTTATATGTATCTCACTGAAGCTTTCTTT
TRBJ1-5	-	TRBV28	-	CASSFGDRGSNQPQHF	TGTGCCAGCAGTTTCGGTGACAGAGGGAGCAATCAGCCCCAGCATTTT
TRBJ1-1	TRBD1	TRBV5-1	few	CASTGTVGNTEAFF	TGCGCCAGCACCGGGACAGTAGGGAACACTGAAGCTTTCTTT
TRBJ1-3	-	TRBV7-6	many	CASTLGTAQSSGNTIYF	TGTGCCAGCACTCTAGGGACGGCTCAGAGCTCTGGAAACACCATATATTTT
TRBJ1-1	-	TRBV6-5	-	CASSSETEMNTEAFF	TGTGCCAGCAGTTCGGAGACAGAAATGAACACTGAAGCTTTCTTT
TRBJ1-5	-	TRBV9	-	CASSVEGGMEPQHF	TGTGCCAGCAGCGTAGAGGGAGGGATGGAGCCCCAGCATTTT
TRBJ2-5	-	TRBV27	-	CASSRALNQETQYF	TGTGCCAGCAGCAGGGCCCTCAACCAAGAGACCCAGTACTTC
TRBJ1-1	TRBD1	TRBV24-1	few	CATSGRTGGTEAFF	TGTGCCACCAGTGGACGGACAGGGGGCACTGAAGCTTTCTTT
TRBJ2-5	-	TRBV7-9	few	CASSATRETQYF	TGTGCCAGCAGCGCAACCAGAGAGACCCAGTACTTC
TRBJ2-7	TRBD1	TRBV28	few	CASRPGQSSYEQYF	TGTGCCAGCAGGCCGGGACAGAGCTCCTACGAGCAGTACTTC
TRBJ2-7	TRBD2	TRBV12-3/TRBV12-4	-	CASNPGGLGGNEQYF	TGTGCCAGCAACCCCGGGGGACTAGGAGGGAACGAGCAGTACTTC
TRBJ2-7	-	TRBV18	once	CASSPNADIYEQYF	TGTGCCAGCTCACCAAATGCTGATATCTACGAGCAGTACTTC
TRBJ1-1	-	TRBV6-5	few	CASSYGGPGNTEAFF	TGTGCCAGCAGTTACGGGGGGCCGGGGAACACTGAAGCTTTCTTT
TRBJ1-1	-	TRBV6-5	-	CASSYYREDTEAFF	TGTGCCAGCAGTTACTACAGGGAGGACACTGAAGCTTTCTTT
TRBJ2-7	TRBD1	TRBV7-9	-	CASSTGQSYEQYF	TGTGCCAGCAGCACGGGACAGAGCTACGAGCAGTACTTC
TRBJ1-1	TRBD1	TRBV5-1	many	CASSLGQGVRDTEAFF	TGCGCCAGCAGCTTGGGGCAGGGGGTTAGGGACACTGAAGCTTTCTTT
TRBJ2-1	-	TRBV12-3/TRBV12-4	few	CASSLSVHEQFF	TGTGCCAGCAGTTTAAGTGTCCATGAGCAGTTCTTC
TRBJ2-1	-	TRBV6-5	-	CASSYSRDNEQFF	TGTGCCAGCAGTTACTCGAGAGACAATGAGCAGTTCTTC
TRBJ2-1	-	TRBV6-5	once	CASSARDKYSDEQFF	TGTGCCAGCAGTGCCCGGGACAAGTATAGCGATGAGCAGTTCTTC
TRBJ1-1	-	TRBV15	-	CATSSFSTEAFF	TGTGCCACCAGCAGTTTCAGTACTGAAGCTTTCTTT
TRBJ2-7	-	TRBV15	-	CATSRFRGIEQYF	TGTGCCACCAGCAGATTCCGGGGAATCGAGCAGTACTTC
TRBJ2-1	TRBD2	TRBV6-5	-	CASSSNSGRDYNEQFF	TGTGCCAGCAGTTCTAATAGCGGGAGGGATTACAATGAGCAGTTCTTC
TRBJ2-1	-	TRBV20-1	few	CSATTGNEQFF	TGCAGTGCTACGACGGGCAATGAGCAGTTCTTC
TRBJ1-2	-	TRBV15	-	CATSRDRQAANYGYTF	TGTGCCACCAGCAGAGATCGGCAGGCAGCGAACTATGGCTACACCTTC
TRBJ2-1	-	TRBV4-3	few	CASSQDNSIAQSF	TGCGCCAGCAGCCAAGATAATAGTATTGCACAATCCTTC
TRBJ1-1	-	TRBV15	-	CATSRAGTPTQAFF	TGTGCCACCAGCAGAGCCGGGACTCCCACACAAGCTTTCTTT
TRBJ1-1	-	TRBV5-1	few	CASSTKGNTEAFF	TGCGCCAGCAGCACCAAGGGGAACACTGAAGCTTTCTTT
TRBJ2-2	-	TRBV20-1	-	CSARWGRNTGELFF	TGCAGTGCTAGATGGGGGAGGAACACCGGGGAGCTGTTTTTT
TRBJ1-1	-	TRBV10-3	-	CAISELAASNTEAFF	TGTGCCATCAGTGAATTGGCGGCCTCGAACACTGAAGCTTTCTTT
TRBJ2-3	-	TRBV5-1	many	CASSLGRGRARTDTQYF	TGCGCCAGCAGCCTGGGTAGGGGGAGGGCCAGGACAGATACGCAGTATTTT
TRBJ2-1	TRBD2	TRBV7-2	-	CASSLAPASGPNYNEQFF	TGTGCCAGCAGCTTAGCGCCGGCTAGCGGGCCCAACTACAATGAGCAGTTCTTC
TRBJ2-1	-	TRBV4-2	few	CASSQPSYNEQFF	TGTGCCAGCAGCCAACCGTCCTACAATGAGCAGTTCTTC
TRBJ1-4	-	TRBV7-9	-	CASSQFNEKLFF	TGTGCCAGCAGCCAGTTTAATGAAAAACTGTTTTTT
TRBJ2-4	-	TRBV21-1	few	CASSKVNSRWGIAKNIQYF	TGTGCCAGCAGCAAAGTCAACAGTAGGTGGGGAATAGCCAAAAACATTCAGTACTTC
TRBJ2-1	TRBD2	TRBV7-2	few	CASSPAGSMQFF	TGTGCCAGCAGCCCAGCGGGAAGTATGCAGTTCTTC